Listed below are T cell receptor beta chains from one sample, sequenced in a study of T-cell reconstitution after alpha-beta-depleted transplantation in children. TCRdb reprocessed the PCR reads via MiXCR and lists one record per CDR3 protein. The table includes a few hundred thousand distinct CDR3 sequences, about 9.4% detected once. The sequencing here drew on PBMCs from the stem cell graft donor, taken from the stem cell graft. The receptors shown here come from a human donor who donated a stem cell graft to a child with acute lymphoblastic leukemia. Each CDR3 is given with its conserved first and last residue. D genes are given only for firm matches. For some rows the clone size is stated as once, few or many, or as a class when expanded; others skip it.

clone_size: NA; j_call: TRBJ1-3; v_call: TRBV15; d_call: NA; cdr3_aa: CATSSLGGSGDTIYF; cdr3_nt: TGTGCCACCAGCAGTTTAGGGGGTTCCGGAGACACCATATATTTT
clone_size: many; j_call: TRBJ1-4; v_call: TRBV5-5; d_call: NA; cdr3_aa: CASSPSATNEKLFF; cdr3_nt: TGTGCCAGCAGCCCCTCCGCAACTAATGAAAAACTGTTTTTT
clone_size: few; j_call: TRBJ1-1; v_call: TRBV7-9; d_call: TRBD1; cdr3_aa: CASSLAGRGMNTEAFF; cdr3_nt: TGTGCCAGCAGCTTAGCTGGCAGGGGGATGAACACTGAAGCTTTCTTT
clone_size: NA; j_call: TRBJ1-3; v_call: TRBV12-3/TRBV12-4; d_call: TRBD1; cdr3_aa: CASKLLGTESGNTIYF; cdr3_nt: TGTGCCAGCAAACTACTAGGGACAGAGTCTGGAAACACCATATATTTT
clone_size: few; j_call: TRBJ2-1; v_call: TRBV25-1; d_call: TRBD2; cdr3_aa: CASSESRAGPSYNEQFF; cdr3_nt: TGTGCCAGCAGTGAATCGCGAGCGGGACCGTCGTACAATGAGCAGTTCTTC
clone_size: few; j_call: TRBJ2-1; v_call: TRBV5-1; d_call: TRBD2; cdr3_aa: CASSLVGSSGYNEQFF; cdr3_nt: TGCGCCAGCAGCTTGGTGGGGTCTAGCGGCTACAATGAGCAGTTCTTC
clone_size: few; j_call: TRBJ2-2; v_call: TRBV25-1; d_call: NA; cdr3_aa: CASNVTRERNTGELFF; cdr3_nt: TGTGCCAGCAATGTTACTAGGGAGAGGAACACCGGGGAGCTGTTTTTT
clone_size: NA; j_call: TRBJ2-7; v_call: TRBV5-6; d_call: TRBD2; cdr3_aa: CASSFLTSGRIDEQYF; cdr3_nt: TGTGCCAGCAGCTTCTTGACTAGCGGGAGAATCGACGAGCAGTACTTC
clone_size: few; j_call: TRBJ2-1; v_call: TRBV28; d_call: TRBD2; cdr3_aa: CASSFPWTSGISSYNEQFF; cdr3_nt: TGTGCCAGCAGTTTCCCCTGGACTAGCGGGATCAGCTCCTACAATGAGCAGTTCTTC
clone_size: NA; j_call: TRBJ2-7; v_call: TRBV5-1; d_call: NA; cdr3_aa: CASSQGPNGEQYF; cdr3_nt: TGCGCCAGCAGCCAGGGCCCCAATGGAGAGCAGTACTTC
clone_size: few; j_call: TRBJ2-3; v_call: TRBV20-1; d_call: TRBD2; cdr3_aa: CSATGLAESTDTQYF; cdr3_nt: TGCAGTGCTACAGGACTAGCGGAAAGCACAGATACGCAGTATTTT
clone_size: few; j_call: TRBJ2-7; v_call: TRBV7-2; d_call: TRBD2; cdr3_aa: CASSLAGGGRFEQYF; cdr3_nt: TGTGCCAGCAGCTTAGCGGGCGGGGGGCGGTTTGAGCAGTACTTC
clone_size: many; j_call: TRBJ2-4; v_call: TRBV28; d_call: TRBD2; cdr3_aa: CASSPRTSGRYIQYF; cdr3_nt: TGTGCCAGCAGCCCCCGGACTAGCGGGAGGTACATTCAGTACTTC
clone_size: few; j_call: TRBJ2-3; v_call: TRBV6-4; d_call: TRBD1; cdr3_aa: CASSAGTDLTDTQYF; cdr3_nt: TGTGCCAGCAGCGCTGGGACAGATCTCACAGATACGCAGTATTTT
clone_size: NA; j_call: TRBJ2-3; v_call: TRBV4-1; d_call: TRBD1; cdr3_aa: CASSPRESRYGTEHTQYF; cdr3_nt: TGCGCCAGCAGCCCGAGAGAGAGTAGGTACGGGACAGAACATACGCAGTATTTT
clone_size: NA; j_call: TRBJ2-5; v_call: TRBV3-1; d_call: TRBD2; cdr3_aa: CASSQDISPGLLFKETQYF; cdr3_nt: TGTGCCAGCAGCCAAGACATCTCACCGGGACTACTATTCAAGGAGACCCAGTACTTC
clone_size: NA; j_call: TRBJ2-7; v_call: TRBV12-3/TRBV12-4; d_call: NA; cdr3_aa: CASSLAVFSYEQYF; cdr3_nt: TGTGCCAGCAGTTTAGCGGTGTTTTCCTACGAGCAGTACTTC
clone_size: NA; j_call: TRBJ2-7; v_call: TRBV2; d_call: TRBD2; cdr3_aa: CASSEDSGMGDEQYF; cdr3_nt: TGTGCCAGCAGTGAGGATAGCGGGATGGGAGACGAGCAGTACTTC
clone_size: NA; j_call: TRBJ2-1; v_call: TRBV3-1; d_call: TRBD2; cdr3_aa: CACSQDLAGVGYNEQFF; cdr3_nt: TGTGCCTGCAGCCAAGACCTAGCGGGAGTCGGCTACAATGAGCAGTTCTTC
clone_size: NA; j_call: TRBJ2-7; v_call: TRBV27; d_call: NA; cdr3_aa: CASSLGRSWEQYF; cdr3_nt: TGTGCCAGCAGTTTAGGACGGAGCTGGGAGCAGTACTTC
clone_size: few; j_call: TRBJ2-2; v_call: TRBV14; d_call: TRBD1; cdr3_aa: CASSPDRGPYTGELFF; cdr3_nt: TGTGCCAGCAGCCCCGACAGGGGACCTTACACCGGGGAGCTGTTTTTT
clone_size: few; j_call: TRBJ1-5; v_call: TRBV7-9; d_call: NA; cdr3_aa: CASSLEQGILTDQPQHF; cdr3_nt: TGTGCCAGCAGCTTAGAACAGGGAATCCTGACGGATCAGCCCCAGCATTTT
clone_size: few; j_call: TRBJ2-7; v_call: TRBV12-3/TRBV12-4; d_call: NA; cdr3_aa: CATVLLLREQYF; cdr3_nt: TGTGCCACCGTTCTTCTCCTCAGAGAGCAGTACTTC
clone_size: few; j_call: TRBJ2-1; v_call: TRBV5-1; d_call: TRBD1; cdr3_aa: CASKQGAPHNEQFF; cdr3_nt: TGCGCCAGTAAACAGGGGGCGCCTCACAATGAGCAGTTCTTC
clone_size: NA; j_call: TRBJ1-5; v_call: TRBV4-3; d_call: NA; cdr3_aa: CASSQGTGFNQPQHF; cdr3_nt: TGCGCCAGCAGCCAAGGGACGGGATTCAATCAGCCCCAGCATTTT
clone_size: few; j_call: TRBJ2-3; v_call: TRBV29-1; d_call: NA; cdr3_aa: CSVAGGRGTDTQYF; cdr3_nt: TGCAGCGTTGCGGGGGGCCGTGGCACAGATACGCAGTATTTT
clone_size: few; j_call: TRBJ2-2; v_call: TRBV3-1; d_call: NA; cdr3_aa: CASSPPPGWGGNTGELFF; cdr3_nt: TGTGCCAGCAGCCCCCCCCCGGGCTGGGGGGGCAACACCGGGGAGCTGTTTTTT
clone_size: NA; j_call: TRBJ2-3; v_call: TRBV7-2; d_call: NA; cdr3_aa: CASKIWNTDTQYF; cdr3_nt: TGTGCCAGCAAGATTTGGAACACAGATACGCAGTATTTT
clone_size: few; j_call: TRBJ2-2; v_call: TRBV5-1; d_call: NA; cdr3_aa: CASHDPLANTGELFF; cdr3_nt: TGCGCCAGCCATGATCCACTAGCAAACACCGGGGAGCTGTTTTTT
clone_size: NA; j_call: TRBJ1-4; v_call: TRBV28; d_call: NA; cdr3_aa: CASRQTGPNEKLFF; cdr3_nt: TGTGCCAGCAGACAGACAGGACCTAATGAAAAACTGTTTTTT
clone_size: NA; j_call: TRBJ2-7; v_call: TRBV18; d_call: TRBD1; cdr3_aa: CASSRDRTAYEQYF; cdr3_nt: TGTGCCAGCTCAAGGGACAGGACCGCCTACGAGCAGTACTTC
clone_size: many; j_call: TRBJ1-5; v_call: TRBV7-9; d_call: NA; cdr3_aa: CASSLGDGYQRPQHF; cdr3_nt: TGTGCCAGCAGCTTAGGGGACGGATATCAGAGACCCCAGCATTTT
clone_size: NA; j_call: TRBJ2-7; v_call: TRBV9; d_call: NA; cdr3_aa: CASILPRPLHEQYF; cdr3_nt: TGTGCCAGCATCCTCCCCCGACCCCTCCACGAGCAGTACTTC
clone_size: few; j_call: TRBJ2-3; v_call: TRBV5-8; d_call: TRBD2; cdr3_aa: CASSWGTSGMSTDTQYF; cdr3_nt: TGTGCCAGCAGCTGGGGGACTAGCGGGATGAGCACAGATACGCAGTATTTT
clone_size: few; j_call: TRBJ1-2; v_call: TRBV12-3/TRBV12-4; d_call: NA; cdr3_aa: CASSVLGEPMGYGYTF; cdr3_nt: TGTGCCAGCAGTGTCCTGGGGGAGCCAATGGGCTATGGCTACACCTTC
clone_size: many; j_call: TRBJ2-7; v_call: TRBV7-9; d_call: TRBD1; cdr3_aa: CASSTGTGLYEQYF; cdr3_nt: TGTGCCAGCAGTACCGGGACAGGGCTCTACGAGCAGTACTTC
clone_size: few; j_call: TRBJ2-5; v_call: TRBV20-1; d_call: TRBD2; cdr3_aa: CSASGTSGKGSQETQYF; cdr3_nt: TGCAGTGCTAGTGGAACTAGCGGGAAAGGATCCCAAGAGACCCAGTACTTC
clone_size: NA; j_call: TRBJ1-1; v_call: TRBV12-3/TRBV12-4; d_call: NA; cdr3_aa: CASLGVNTEAFF; cdr3_nt: TGTGCCAGCCTTGGGGTGAACACTGAAGCTTTCTTT
clone_size: NA; j_call: TRBJ1-1; v_call: TRBV9; d_call: NA; cdr3_aa: CASSGGGAVNTEAFF; cdr3_nt: TGTGCCAGCAGCGGTGGGGGGGCTGTGAATACTGAAGCTTTCTTT
clone_size: many; j_call: TRBJ2-7; v_call: TRBV28; d_call: NA; cdr3_aa: CASSPSLRTRHEQYF; cdr3_nt: TGTGCCAGCAGTCCCTCCCTGAGAACCCGACACGAGCAGTACTTC
clone_size: NA; j_call: TRBJ2-2; v_call: TRBV12-3/TRBV12-4; d_call: NA; cdr3_aa: CASSLSYLLIPTGELFF; cdr3_nt: TGTGCCAGCAGTTTGTCGTACTTGTTGATCCCCACCGGGGAGCTGTTTTTT
clone_size: NA; j_call: TRBJ1-6; v_call: TRBV20-1; d_call: NA; cdr3_aa: CSARGDPGGSPLHF; cdr3_nt: TGCAGTGCTAGAGGGGATCCCGGCGGTTCACCCCTCCACTTT